The 11 T cell receptor beta chains given below trace back to one sample, sequenced in a study of Graves' ophthalmopathy and Graves' hyperthyroidism. RNA transcripts were the template, and TCR beta CDR3 regions were amplified from them. RT-PCR in the first round used HTBI primers; a second-round multiplex PCR followed. A single record per CDR3 protein comes from TCRdb applying MiXCR to the multiplex PCR reads. Of approximately 700,000 distinct CDR3 sequences listed, around 40% are singletons. Sequencing was performed on peripheral blood. All receptors derive from an adult man with Graves' ophthalmopathy.

This clonotype was seen repeatedly, ten times or more. The chain uses TRBV7-2 and TRBJ2-7; 7 bases are a match to TRBD2. Trimming removed 1 base from V and 3 bases from J; junction bases left unmatched: 6. The CDR3 consists of 15 residues. The V gene's germline CDR1 is SGHTA and CDR2 FQGNSA. The CDR3 nucleotides read TGTGCCAGCAGCTTAGGGGGCTCGGGGGGCTACGAGCAGTACTTC. It is translated as CASSLGGSGGYEQYF.

V is TRBV2 and J is TRBJ2-1, with 9 bases lining up with TRBD2. V trimming: 5 bases; J trimming: 7 bases; junction bases outside the gene matches: 6. This CDR3 region has 14 residues. Germline values: CDR1 SNHLY, CDR2 FYNNEI. CDR3 in DNA: TGTGCCAGCAGTTACTCGCGGGAGGGGAATGAGCAGTTCTTC. It translates to CASSYSREGNEQFF.

This chain links TRBV12-3 or TRBV12-4 with TRBJ1-1, with a tentative D call TRBD1 (5 bases). The CDR3 covers 12 residues. V was trimmed by 7 bases and J by 5 bases, leaving 11 bases between them. The CDR3 protein is CASTLGGTEAFF. The DNA of the CDR3 is TGTGCCAGCACACTTGGGGGTACTGAAGCTTTCTTT.

At least ten counts were recorded for this clonotype. The J gene is TRBJ2-6, the V gene TRBV6-6; no definite D call. V was trimmed by 5 bases and J by 2 bases, leaving 7 bases between them. The V gene's germline CDR1 is MNHNY and CDR2 SVGAGI (reference sequence). The CDR3 runs 14 residues. As DNA, the CDR3 is TGTGCCAGCAGTACACTGCCTGGGGCCAACGTCCTGACTTTC. Protein: CASSTLPGANVLTF.

There are a few counts of this clonotype. The CDR3 here is CASSLVGTGDTGELFF. DNA of the CDR3: TGTGCCAGCAGCTTAGTGGGGACAGGGGACACCGGGGAGCTGTTTTTT. The V gene is TRBV7-2, the J gene TRBJ2-2; TRBD1 agrees at 10 bases. CDR1 is SGHTA, CDR2 FQGNSA, per germline. The ends lost 1 base at V and 3 bases at J; junction bases unmatched: 2. This CDR3 has 16 residues. Full variable domain (missing parts from reference TRBV7-2 and TRBJ2-2): GAGVSQSPSNKVTEKGKDVELRCDPISGHTALYWYRQSLGQGLEFLIYFQGNSAPDKSGLPSDRFSAERTGGSVSTLTIQRTQQEDSAVYLCASSLVGTGDTGELFFGEGSRLTVL.

The V gene is TRBV25-1, the J gene TRBJ2-5, with 9 positions matching TRBD2. V lost 8 bases to trimming and J lost 0 bases; unmatched junction nucleotides: 4. CDR3 length equals 14 residues. Germline loops: CDR1 MGHDK, CDR2 SYGVNS. The CDR3 sequence is CASPSGGYQETQYF. In DNA, the CDR3 is TGTGCCAGCCCAAGCGGGGGGTACCAAGAGACCCAGTACTTC. Looking up the rest from reference TRBV25-1 and TRBJ2-5 gives the full variable domain: EADIYQTPRYLVIGTGKKITLECSQTMGHDKMYWYQQDPGMELHLIHYSYGVNSTEKGDLSSESTVSRIRTEHFPLTLESARPSHTSQYLCASPSGGYQETQYFGPGTRLLVL.

This clonotype was seen just once. This clone may be a read error of a much larger clone one base away. The chain carries TRBV29-1 and TRBJ1-2; TRBD1 matches 7 bases. The germline V gene has CDR1 SQVTM and CDR2 ANQGSEA. The CDR3 loop spans 17 amino acids. The chain's CDR3 is CSVVAAQGGGRDYGYAF. CDR3 in DNA: TGCAGCGTTGTCGCCGCTCAGGGGGGTGGAAGGGACTATGGCTACGCCTTC.

In its sample, this clonotype was seen many times. This chain uses TRBV7-8 with TRBJ1-5, with D possibly being TRBD1 (5 bases). Per germline, CDR1 SGHVS and CDR2 FQNEAQ. With 0 bases removed from V and 0 bases from J, the gap between germline ends came to 9 bases. CDR3 length equals 16 residues. CDR3 nucleotides: TGTGCCAGCAGCTTAGCGCTAGGGGATAGCAATCAGCCCCAGCATTTT. It translates to CASSLALGDSNQPQHF.

This clonotype was found a few times. The chain combines TRBV24-1 with TRBJ1-5; 10 nucleotides line up with TRBD1. The CDR3 sequence is 16 residues long. Per germline, CDR1 KGHDR and CDR2 SFDVKD. The J segment lost 5 bases and the V segment lost 3 bases, leaving 6 bases of the junction unmatched. This CDR3 is CATSDVTGTGDQPQHF. CDR3 DNA sequence: TGTGCCACCAGTGATGTTACCGGGACAGGGGATCAGCCCCAGCATTTT.

The V and J genes are TRBV11-3 and TRBJ2-5; 16 nucleotides line up with TRBD2. The CDR3 runs 17 residues. Germline V lookup: CDR1 SGHNT, CDR2 YENEEA. Trimming removed 4 bases from V and 5 bases from J; junction bases left unmatched: 7. The chain's CDR3 is CASSSGTSGGAPETQYF. The CDR3 coding sequence is TGTGCCAGCAGCTCGGGGACTAGCGGGGGGGCCCCTGAGACCCAGTACTTC.

This clonotype was counted ten times or more. The rearrangement links TRBV7-2 to TRBJ1-6; D gene uncertain. The CDR3 contains 16 residues. V was trimmed by 3 bases and J by 9 bases, leaving 18 bases between them. Germline V gene data show CDR1 as SGHTA and CDR2 as FQGNSA. CDR3 coding DNA: TGTGCCAGCAGCTTCGCTTTCGCAGTTATAACTTCACCCCTCCACTTT. It codes for CASSFAFAVITSPLHF.